These 5 T cell receptor beta chains were sequenced from one sample in a study of cytomegalovirus exposure and HLA in healthy donors. PCR amplification relied on 60 Vbeta primers (plus 13 Jbeta primers). Sequencing was performed with immunoSEQ multiplex PCR; in TCRdb, only in-frame clones are kept and a portion is missing. This table holds some 200,000 clones, 78% found once. Source material: PBMCs. These receptors were collected from a female donor in good health and CMV-seronegative.

The chain recombines TRBV12-1 with TRBJ1-3; the table's D call, TRBD1, has no DNA check behind it. TRBV12-1 counts as a pseudogene. CDR3 length: 17 residues. For the CDR3, the DNA is TGTGCCAGCAGCCTCCGGGACAGGCCAACCCGTGGAAACACCATATATTTT. Translation: CASSLRDRPTRGNTIYF.

V is TRBV5-1 and J is TRBJ2-3; no clear D. This CDR3 is 13 amino acids long. Deletions cut 7 bases from V and 5 bases from J, with 14 bases between. Germline V gene sequence: CDR1 SGHRS, CDR2 YFSETQ. The CDR3 region is CASGTSPGDTQYF. The CDR3 nucleotides read TGCGCCAGCGGAACTTCCCCGGGAGATACGCAGTATTTT.

The chain has TRBV27 and TRBJ1-4; D remains ambiguous. CDR1 is MNHEY, CDR2 SMNVEV, per germline (reference sequence). The CDR3 sequence is 14 residues long. Trimming removed 6 bases from V and 4 bases from J, with 12 bases in between. The CDR3 coding sequence is TGTGCCAGCAGCCCCGACGGGAATAATGAAAAACTGTTTTTT. It translates to CASSPDGNNEKLFF.

This chain links TRBV6-1 with TRBJ2-1; D is perhaps TRBD2 (5 bases). Germline CDR1 MNHNS, CDR2 SASEGT. This CDR3 has 15 residues. The V gene lost 1 base and the J gene lost 1 base, with 8 bases spanning the gap. CDR3 amino acids: CASSEGGGSYNEQFF. CDR3 coding DNA: TGTGCCAGCAGTGAAGGAGGAGGATCCTACAATGAGCAGTTCTTC.

V gene TRBV19 combines with J gene TRBJ1-2, with TRBD1 as a possible D gene (6 bases). This CDR3 has 13 residues. Trimming pared 2 bases from V and 6 bases from J, leaving 10 bases between. Germline CDR1 LNHDA, CDR2 SQIVND (reference sequence). CDR3 region: CASSIQGTHGYTF. CDR3 DNA: TGTGCCAGTAGTATACAGGGGACACATGGCTACACCTTC.